This T cell receptor (beta chain) was found in a study of cytomegalovirus exposure and HLA in healthy donors. V was trimmed by 6 bases and J by 11 bases, leaving 30 bases between them. The CDR3 has 17 amino acids. A remark on this clone: The antigen remains undetermined.

Libraries were prepared by immunoSEQ multiplex PCR; TCRdb keeps only in-frame clonotypes and omits some of them. The sample lists 140,000 or so clones; 70% to 90% were seen once. Donors came from a validation cohort of 95 to 150 subjects, distinct from the first 666-subject cohort. Study-wide points: First-cohort TCR clusters tended to co-occur in the roughly 120 validation repertoires, a later analysis found. In vitro, a few CMV-associated chains proved specific for CMV antigens.

The rearrangement joins TRBV5-7 to TRBJ2-1, with D tentatively TRBD2 (6 bases). TRBV5-7 is annotated as an ORF whose role is uncertain. The source of this sequence is a woman aged 30 to 39 in good health and CMV-seropositive. Specimen: PBMCs. In DNA form, the CDR3 reads TGTGCCAGCACGCCCCGTAAAGGGACTCGGATTTTTAATCAGCAGTTCTTC. Translation gives CASTPRKGTRIFNQQFF.